This is a list of T cell receptor beta chains from one sample in a study of control samples from healthy donors and cancer patients. Libraries were prepared by immunoSEQ multiplex PCR; TCRdb keeps only in-frame clonotypes and omits some of them. The data hold around 68,000 clones, with 75% to 85% observed a single time. The sample consisted of blood. These receptors originate from a man between 60 and 75 years old in good health. Each CDR3 is given with its conserved first and last residue. D genes are given only for firm matches. Clone size is stated in some rows and not others, as once, few, many or a class when expanded.

v_gene	abundance	d_gene	j_gene	CDR3aa	CDR3nt
TRBV15	-	TRBD1	TRBJ1-5	CATSRARTGDGQPQHF	TGTGCCACCAGCAGAGCCCGGACAGGGGACGGTCAGCCCCAGCATTTT
TRBV10-3	-	TRBD2	TRBJ2-4	CAISEAGVAGGNIQYF	TGTGCCATCAGTGAGGCGGGGGTAGCGGGAGGAAACATTCAGTACTTC
TRBV7-9	-	-	TRBJ1-1	CASSAPGRGTEAFF	TGTGCCAGCAGCGCTCCGGGTCGCGGGACTGAAGCTTTCTTT
TRBV5-1	-	-	TRBJ2-3	CASSMAVAGRDTQYF	TGCGCCAGCAGCATGGCGGTAGCTGGGAGGGATACGCAGTATTTT
TRBV7-2	-	TRBD1	TRBJ1-6	CASSEGQGRVGSPLHF	TGTGCCAGCAGCGAAGGACAGGGGCGCGTTGGTTCACCCCTCCACTTT
TRBV4-2	-	-	TRBJ2-6	CASSQNSLSGANVLTF	TGTGCCAGCAGCCAGAACAGCCTCTCTGGGGCCAACGTCCTGACTTTC
TRBV6-2/TRBV6-3	-	TRBD1	TRBJ2-1	CASSSIIRDRANNEQFF	TGTGCCAGCAGTTCGATCATCCGGGACAGGGCAAACAATGAGCAGTTCTTC
TRBV15	-	-	TRBJ1-5	CATSIMGSNQPQHF	TGTGCCACCAGCATAATGGGTAGCAATCAGCCCCAGCATTTT
TRBV4-2	-	TRBD2	TRBJ2-1	CASSQETSGRSEQFF	TGTGCCAGCAGCCAAGAGACTAGCGGGAGGTCTGAGCAGTTCTTC
TRBV6-5	-	-	TRBJ2-6	CASRAQGSGANVLTF	TGTGCCAGCAGGGCACAGGGAAGTGGGGCCAACGTCCTGACTTTC
TRBV18	-	-	TRBJ2-1	CASSQNRDEQFF	TGTGCCAGCTCACAGAACAGAGATGAGCAGTTCTTC
TRBV12-3/TRBV12-4	-	-	TRBJ1-6	CASSLRGETPLHF	TGTGCCAGCAGTTTAAGGGGTGAGACACCCCTCCACTTT
TRBV4-1	once	-	TRBJ1-1	CASSQSDGKNTEAFF	TGCGCCAGCAGCCAAAGTGACGGAAAGAACACTGAAGCTTTCTTT
TRBV11-2	-	-	TRBJ2-6	CASSLWLSSGANVLTF	TGTGCCAGCAGCTTATGGTTAAGCTCTGGGGCCAACGTCCTGACTTTC
TRBV5-6	-	-	TRBJ1-6	CASSSKTGTGNSPLHF	TGTGCCAGCAGCTCTAAGACAGGTACGGGAAATTCACCCCTCCACTTT
TRBV28	-	-	TRBJ1-3	CASSLPQGTDWIGNTIYF	TGTGCCAGCAGTTTACCCCAAGGGACGGATTGGATAGGAAACACCATATATTTT
TRBV27	-	-	TRBJ2-5	CASSPQTSRFQETQYF	TGTGCCAGCAGTCCCCAGACTAGTCGGTTCCAAGAGACCCAGTACTTC
TRBV18	-	-	TRBJ1-1	CASSPRAADTEAFF	TGTGCCAGCTCACCACGCGCGGCTGACACTGAAGCTTTCTTT
TRBV11-3	-	TRBD2	TRBJ2-3	CASSPGLSGGPDTQYF	TGTGCCAGCAGCCCTGGACTGAGCGGGGGGCCTGATACGCAGTATTTT
TRBV6-5	-	TRBD2	TRBJ2-7	CASSSGLAGIYEQYF	TGTGCCAGCAGTTCCGGACTAGCGGGGATCTACGAGCAGTACTTC
TRBV7-2	-	TRBD2	TRBJ2-3	CASSPMGTRPTDTQYF	TGTGCCAGCAGCCCTATGGGGACTAGGCCCACAGATACGCAGTATTTT
TRBV15	-	TRBD2	TRBJ2-1	CATSRDLGGTSAKVWQFF	TGTGCCACCAGCAGAGATCTAGGGGGGACTAGCGCGAAGGTTTGGCAGTTCTTC
TRBV4-3	-	-	TRBJ2-3	CASSQDWPGGTDTQYF	TGCGCCAGCAGCCAAGATTGGCCAGGGGGCACAGATACGCAGTATTTT
TRBV18	-	-	TRBJ2-7	CASSPPAGTSYEQYF	TGTGCCAGCTCACCACCGGCAGGGACCTCCTACGAGCAGTACTTC
TRBV18	-	TRBD2	TRBJ2-3	CASSPFSGNTDTQYF	TGTGCCAGCTCACCGTTTAGCGGGAACACAGATACGCAGTATTTT
TRBV7-3	-	TRBD2	TRBJ2-7	CASSTPSGEQYF	TGTGCCAGCAGCACCCCTAGCGGCGAGCAGTACTTC
TRBV6-1	-	TRBD2	TRBJ2-7	CASSALLRLAGVYEQYF	TGTGCCAGCAGTGCCCTTCTTCGGCTAGCGGGAGTCTACGAGCAGTACTTC
TRBV6-5	-	-	TRBJ2-3	CASRRTDTQYF	TGTGCCAGCAGGCGGACAGATACGCAGTATTTT
TRBV14	-	-	TRBJ1-6	CASSPAGRHNSPLHF	TGTGCCAGCAGTCCCGCGGGACGGCATAATTCACCCCTCCACTTT
TRBV5-3	-	-	TRBJ1-6	CARSLAGPNNSPLHF	TGTGCCAGAAGCTTGGCTGGGCCCAATAATTCACCCCTCCACTTT
TRBV19	-	TRBD2	TRBJ2-1	CASRGGLGITSGRLNEQFF	TGTGCCAGTAGAGGCGGTCTGGGGATTACTAGCGGGAGGCTGAATGAGCAGTTCTTC
TRBV5-4	-	TRBD1	TRBJ1-2	CASSKDPGQGDYGYTF	TGTGCCAGCAGCAAAGATCCGGGACAGGGGGACTATGGCTACACCTTC
TRBV5-8	-	-	TRBJ2-7	CASSLNPGSYEQYF	TGTGCCAGCAGCTTGAACCCGGGAAGCTACGAGCAGTACTTC
TRBV4-2	-	-	TRBJ1-5	CASSQEFGSPQHF	TGTGCCAGCAGCCAAGAATTCGGTAGTCCCCAGCATTTT
TRBV30	-	-	TRBJ2-5	CAWSVRYGETQYF	TGTGCCTGGAGTGTACGGTACGGAGAGACCCAGTACTTC
TRBV5-1	-	TRBD2	TRBJ2-7	CASSIGGTSNYEQYF	TGCGCCAGCAGCATAGGAGGGACTAGTAACTACGAGCAGTACTTC
TRBV6-2/TRBV6-3	once	-	TRBJ2-7	CASSSTRLHEQYF	TGTGCCAGCAGCTCCACTAGGCTACACGAGCAGTACTTC
TRBV24-1	-	TRBD2	TRBJ2-5	CATSISGALKETQYF	TGTGCCACCAGCATTAGCGGGGCCCTTAAAGAGACCCAGTACTTC
TRBV30	-	TRBD2	TRBJ2-3	CAWTPGLGGPDTQYF	TGTGCCTGGACCCCGGGACTAGGAGGCCCAGATACGCAGTATTTT
TRBV30	-	-	TRBJ2-4	CAWSVELAKNIQYF	TGTGCCTGGAGTGTAGAACTAGCCAAAAACATTCAGTACTTC
TRBV12-3/TRBV12-4	-	-	TRBJ1-1	CASDSGNTEAFF	TGTGCCAGCGATTCTGGGAACACTGAAGCTTTCTTT
TRBV11-3	-	-	TRBJ2-1	CASSLGAGTPMNEQFF	TGTGCCAGCAGCCTCGGGGCCGGGACCCCTATGAATGAGCAGTTCTTC
TRBV28	-	TRBD1	TRBJ1-4	CASSPPPTGSFVATNEKLFF	TGTGCCAGCAGTCCTCCCCCGACAGGGTCATTCGTAGCAACTAATGAAAAACTGTTTTTT
TRBV27	few	-	TRBJ2-4	CASSLSGLGRAKNIQYF	TGTGCCAGCAGTTTGTCCGGACTGGGACGCGCCAAAAACATTCAGTACTTC
TRBV14	-	-	TRBJ2-2	CASRVSGELFF	TGTGCCAGTCGGGTGAGCGGGGAGCTGTTTTTT
TRBV19	-	-	TRBJ1-3	CATAVSSGNTIYF	TGTGCCACCGCGGTGAGCTCTGGAAACACCATATATTTT